This is a list of T cell receptor beta chains from one sample in a study of blood T cell repertoires in COVID-19. This table comes from immunoSEQ multiplex PCR, and its TCRdb copy is limited to in-frame clones, with some not included. The repertoire holds over 450,000 clones, with 89% as singletons. Sequenced input: peripheral blood. These receptors originate from a young man with COVID-19, enrolled during active disease. Each CDR3 is given without its conserved first and last residue.

TRBV15,13,TRBJ2-1,ATSRGNNNQYEQF
TRBV24-1,13,TRBJ1-2,ATSDAPDGGDGYT
TRBV20-1,16,TRBJ2-3,SASKAGGLGVNGDTQY
TRBV5-4,13,TRBJ2-1,ASTSGTGSYNEQF
TRBV5-1,14,TRBJ2-1,ASSPDAGGPYNEQF
TRBV5-1,14,TRBJ2-3,ASSLEGASSTDTQY
TRBV18,14,TRBJ2-3,ASSPSLAASTDTQY
TRBV2,14,TRBJ2-7,ASIPGERGLSYEQY
TRBV2,12,TRBJ1-5,ASSGQGSGQPQH
TRBV4-1,12,TRBJ1-2,ASSSPARGGGYT
TRBV7-3,11,TRBJ1-6,AILGQSRIPLH
TRBV3-1/TRBV3-2,11,TRBJ2-7,ASSQGQAAEQY
TRBV6-5,12,TRBJ1-3,ASSRQGEGNTIY
TRBV19,13,TRBJ1-5,ASSIGSRGVQPQH
TRBV4-2,15,TRBJ2-5,ASSQVPRGWDQETQY
TRBV7-2,15,TRBJ1-4,ASSPGRFGSANEKLF
TRBV5-1,13,TRBJ2-1,ASSSGGGSLNEQF
TRBV5-1,13,TRBJ1-2,ASSAGWTGDYGYT
TRBV20-1,9,TRBJ1-1,SASRNTEAF
TRBV6-5,10,TRBJ1-1,ASRPRNTEAF
TRBV30,12,TRBJ2-2,AWTRTSNTGELF
TRBV7-9,11,TRBJ2-7,ASSYSGLGEQY
TRBV11-3,14,TRBJ2-7,ASSFDGPGHLYEQY
TRBV6-5,10,TRBJ1-4,ASGPRSEKLF
TRBV7-6,14,TRBJ1-1,ASSLTAGTVNTEAF
TRBV5-5,13,TRBJ1-2,ASSHAGTGPTGYT
TRBV5-4,13,TRBJ2-2,ASSLAGGDTGELF
TRBV14,13,TRBJ2-3,ASSLTSGIPDTQY
TRBV19,12,TRBJ2-2,ASFHLAGAGELF
TRBV5-4,10,TRBJ1-2,ASSPGTDGYT
TRBV2,12,TRBJ2-5,ASGTSGGEETQY
TRBV5-6,12,TRBJ1-6,ASSLRGINSPLH
TRBV2,12,TRBJ2-1,ASTPNGRGGEQF
TRBV4-1,12,TRBJ2-7,ASSQDRTLGEQY
TRBV19,13,TRBJ1-5,ASSSRAGSNQPQH
TRBV3-1/TRBV3-2,18,TRBJ2-1,ASSHGLAGGTSRKNNEQF
TRBV27,14,TRBJ2-3,ASSFSSGLRADTQY
TRBV11-3,11,TRBJ2-7,ASSQQSSYEQY
TRBV15,13,TRBJ2-5,ATSRDGRWGETQY
TRBV13,13,TRBJ2-3,ASSTRGIYTDTQY
TRBV6-5,11,TRBJ2-3,ASRVGSSDTQY
TRBV18,13,TRBJ2-2,ASSTSGGNTGELF
TRBV5-1,12,TRBJ2-7,ASSFGGTSYEQY
TRBV15,10,TRBJ2-1,ATSRAGLQQF
TRBV2,13,TRBJ2-4,ASSHDRGRSNIQY
TRBV14,17,TRBJ1-2,ASSQGFPGQHTVSYGYT
TRBV19,12,TRBJ1-1,ASSIAATNTEAF
TRBV5-5,14,TRBJ2-5,ASSLGLAGYQETQY
TRBV29-1,11,TRBJ2-7,SAGTSLSYEQY
TRBV19,14,TRBJ2-5,ASSYGTSGVLETQY
TRBV9,10,TRBJ2-4,ASSGEGDIQY
TRBV7-3,15,TRBJ1-3,ASSLTGGTESGNTIY
TRBV5-1,14,TRBJ2-1,ASSGGGGITDKEQF
TRBV9,13,TRBJ2-1,ASTLSGRTSDEQF
TRBV6-6,11,TRBJ2-7,ASRREGRDEQY
TRBV14,11,TRBJ2-7,ASSLGLAYEQY
TRBV14,13,TRBJ2-1,ASSLLAGGPYEQF